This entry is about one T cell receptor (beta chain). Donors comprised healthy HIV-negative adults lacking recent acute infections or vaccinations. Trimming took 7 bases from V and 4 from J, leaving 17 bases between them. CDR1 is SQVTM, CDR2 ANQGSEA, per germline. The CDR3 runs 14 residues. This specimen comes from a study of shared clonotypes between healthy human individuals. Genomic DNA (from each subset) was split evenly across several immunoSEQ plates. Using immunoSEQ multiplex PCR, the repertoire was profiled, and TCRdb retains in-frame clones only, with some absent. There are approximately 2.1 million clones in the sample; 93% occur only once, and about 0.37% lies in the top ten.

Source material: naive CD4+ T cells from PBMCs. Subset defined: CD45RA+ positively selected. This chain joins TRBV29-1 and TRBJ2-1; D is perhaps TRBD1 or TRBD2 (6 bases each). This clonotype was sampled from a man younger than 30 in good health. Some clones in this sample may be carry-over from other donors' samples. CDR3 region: CSAKGGAPYNEQFF. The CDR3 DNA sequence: TGCAGCGCCAAGGGGGGAGCCCCTTACAATGAGCAGTTCTTC.